What follows are 25 T cell receptor beta chains derived from one specimen sequenced in a study of CD8 T cells in Susac syndrome. RNA was extracted with the RNeasy kit, and a quantity of roughly 0.45 to 1 ug was reverse transcribed using random hexamers. TCRdb processed the immunoSEQ multiplex PCR reads anew with MiXCR; each CDR3 protein has one entry. Among some 300,000 distinct CDR3 sequences listed, 70% to 90% were seen once. Sequenced material: CD8+ T cells from PBMCs. These receptor sequences come from a human donor with multiple sclerosis.

The chain employs TRBV9 and TRBJ2-2; D is unresolved. The CDR3 is made up of 13 amino acids. Trimming cost V 4 bases and J 2 bases, with 6 bases left between them. The germline V gene has CDR1 SGDLS and CDR2 YYNGEE. The CDR3 is CASSPYNTGELFF. The CDR3 nucleotides are TGTGCCAGCAGCCCGTACAACACCGGGGAGCTGTTTTTT.

V usage is TRBV29-1 and J usage is TRBJ1-1, with D uncertain. Trimming removed 4 bases from V and 2 bases from J, with 11 bases in between. CDR1 is SQVTM, CDR2 ANQGSEA, per germline. The CDR3 runs 13 residues. The CDR3 DNA reads as TGCAGCGTTGTGGAGGGCTCTAACACTGAAGCTTTCTTT. This translates into CSVVEGSNTEAFF.

CDR3 in amino acids: CSVAARSDEQFF. The CDR3 DNA follows: TGCAGCGTCGCAGCAAGAAGCGATGAGCAGTTCTTC. The chain couples TRBV29-1 to TRBJ2-1; D unresolved. Germline loops: CDR1 SQVTM, CDR2 ANQGSEA. CDR3 length equals 12 residues. Trimming cost V 6 bases and J 8 bases, with 14 bases left between them.

This chain joins TRBV7-9 and TRBJ2-1; 8 bases agree with TRBD1. Germline CDR1 reads SEHNR; CDR2 reads FQNEAQ (reference sequence). The ends lost 0 bases at V and 1 base at J; junction bases unmatched: 2. CDR3 length equals 16 residues. As DNA, the CDR3 is TGTGCCAGCAGCTTAGCAGACAGGGGATCCTACAATGAGCAGTTCTTC. This codes for CASSLADRGSYNEQFF.

The V gene is TRBV10-2, the J gene TRBJ2-7; 7 nucleotides agree with TRBD2. The CDR3 is 13 residues long. Germline V gene lookup returns CDR1 WSHSY and CDR2 SAAADI. Trimming at V came to 4 bases and at J to 4 bases, leaving 4 bases not matched to a gene. The CDR3 region has the DNA TGCGCCAGCAGTGTGGGAGGGCTGTACGAGCAGTACTTC. The encoded protein is CASSVGGLYEQYF.

The genes are TRBV6-1 and TRBJ2-3; D may be TRBD1 (6 bases). Germline V gene data show CDR1 as MNHNS and CDR2 as SASEGT. This CDR3 comprises 15 residues. Trimming pared 8 bases from V and 2 bases from J, leaving 17 bases between. The CDR3: CASEGSGQNTDTQYF. CDR3 DNA: TGTGCCAGCGAGGGATCCGGACAGAACACAGATACGCAGTATTTT.

V is TRBV12-3 or TRBV12-4 and J is TRBJ1-1, with 7 bases fitting TRBD1. CDR3 length: 13 residues. V shed 2 bases, J shed 11 bases, and the junction held 8 bases outside the gene matches. The CDR3 region is CASSLLGQPLAFF. CDR3 nucleotide sequence: TGTGCCAGCAGTTTACTGGGACAGCCGCTTGCTTTCTTT.

This sequence joins TRBV30 and TRBJ1-2; D is undetermined. V was cut by 1 base and J by 7 bases, with 13 bases left in between. The germline gives CDR1 GTSNPN, CDR2 SVGIG (reference sequence). The CDR3 runs 13 residues. CDR3 nucleotide sequence: TGTGCCTGGAGTGCCCATGCCGCTAGTGGCTACACCTTC. It encodes CAWSAHAASGYTF.

The chain couples TRBV12-3 or TRBV12-4 to TRBJ2-1, with TRBD2 identical over 7 bases. V shed 9 bases, J shed 1 base, and the junction held 6 bases outside the gene matches. The CDR3 runs to 14 residues. The CDR3 loop reads CASLGGGSYNEQFF. CDR3 DNA: TGTGCCAGTTTGGGGGGAGGGTCCTACAATGAGCAGTTCTTC.

Only one count was recorded for this clonotype. The J gene is TRBJ2-7, the V gene TRBV6-5, with D tentatively TRBD1 or TRBD2 (5 bases each). The ends were cut back, 0 bases at V and 2 bases at J, with 14 bases in the middle. The CDR3 sequence is 16 residues long. Per the germline V gene, CDR1 is MNHEY and CDR2 is SVGAGI. The CDR3 protein is CASSYSVEGTPYEQYF. The DNA for the CDR3 is TGTGCCAGCAGTTACTCGGTTGAGGGGACCCCCTACGAGCAGTACTTC.

This sequence joins TRBV7-8 and TRBJ1-5; D remains ambiguous. This CDR3 comprises 12 residues. The V gene lost 6 bases and the J gene lost 3 bases, with 6 bases spanning the gap. Germline CDR1 is SGHVS and CDR2 is FQNEAQ. Written as DNA, the CDR3 is TGTGCCAGCAGTTACATCAATCAGCCCCAGCATTTT. Its translation is CASSYINQPQHF.

The chain joins TRBV9 to TRBJ1-2, with 7 nucleotides matching TRBD1. The CDR3 covers 16 residues. V shed 4 bases and J 4 bases; nucleotides not matched to a gene: 13. The germline gives CDR1 SGDLS, CDR2 YYNGEE. CDR3 sequence: CASSTRRQGDGYGYTF. CDR3 sequence (DNA): TGTGCCAGCAGCACACGAAGACAGGGCGACGGCTATGGCTACACCTTC.

In DNA, the CDR3 is TGTGCCAGCACCGTAGGGACAGGGGGCATTCGTGGCTACACCTTC. Protein sequence: CASTVGTGGIRGYTF. The chain joins TRBV12-3 or TRBV12-4 to TRBJ1-2, with TRBD1 matching 12 bases. V dropped 7 bases and J dropped 7; count of bases not matched to a gene: 10. The CDR3 is 15 amino acids.

This chain joins TRBV9 and TRBJ2-3; weak D call: TRBD2 (7 bases). V lost 3 bases and J lost 7, with 18 bases in between. From germline, CDR1 is SGDLS and CDR2 YYNGEE. This CDR3 contains 15 residues. The CDR3 loop reads CASSGVLRGLNTQYF. The CDR3 DNA reads TGTGCCAGCAGCGGGGTCCTGCGGGGGCTTAATACGCAGTATTTT.

The V and J genes are TRBV6-5 and TRBJ1-1; D is unresolved. This CDR3 region has 12 residues. Trimming left V 8 bases short and J 4 bases short, with 11 bases between. The V gene's germline CDR1 is MNHEY and CDR2 SVGAGI. CDR3 in DNA: TGTGCCAGCTATATGCCGAGCACTGAAGCTTTCTTT. Its translation is CASYMPSTEAFF.

This chain connects TRBV7-2 to TRBJ2-1; 12 bases map to TRBD2. The V gene end was trimmed by 1 base and the J gene end by 6 bases; junction bases not matched to a gene: 7. CDR1 and CDR2 from the germline V gene are SGHTA and FQGNSA. The CDR3 length is 17 residues. This CDR3 reads CASSLGLAGGPGNEQFF. DNA for the CDR3: TGTGCCAGCAGCTTAGGGCTAGCGGGGGGGCCGGGCAATGAGCAGTTCTTC. Full variable domain (remainder filled in from reference TRBV7-2 and TRBJ2-1): GAGVSQSPSNKVTEKGKDVELRCDPISGHTALYWYRQSLGQGLEFLIYFQGNSAPDKSGLPSDRFSAERTGGSVSTLTIQRTQQEDSAVYLCASSLGLAGGPGNEQFFGPGTRLTVL.

The rearrangement joins TRBV3-1 to TRBJ2-3; TRBD1 might be the D (6 bases). The CDR3 length is 16 residues. Germline V gene lookup returns CDR1 LGHDT and CDR2 YNNKEL (reference sequence). The V end was cut by 1 base, the J end by 2 bases, with 13 bases between. Here the CDR3 DNA reads TGTGCCAGCAGCCAAGTTGAGGCAGGGGCCACAGATACGCAGTATTTT. Amino acids: CASSQVEAGATDTQYF.

The chain has TRBV4-3 and TRBJ2-5; D unresolved. V was pared by 0 bases and J by 1 base, with 9 bases between. The germline V gene has CDR1 LGHNA and CDR2 YSLEER. The CDR3 has 15 residues. CDR3 nucleotides: TGCGCCAGCAGCCAAGAGGGTGGCCCCCAAGAGACCCAGTACTTC. Translating gives CASSQEGGPQETQYF.

The chain carries TRBV5-1 and TRBJ2-7; D unclear. V shed 3 bases and J shed 5 bases, with 15 bases lying between them. In germline, CDR1 is SGHRS, CDR2 YFSETQ. The CDR3 loop spans 14 amino acids. The CDR3 sequence: CASSSEKPRDEQYF. The CDR3 DNA reads TGCGCCAGCAGCTCGGAAAAACCACGCGACGAGCAGTACTTC. Using reference TRBV5-1 and TRBJ2-7 for the parts outside the CDR3, the full variable domain is KAGVTQTPRYLIKTRGQQVTLSCSPISGHRSVSWYQQTPGQGLQFLFEYFSETQRNKGNFPGRFSGRQFSNSRSEMNVSTLELGDSALYLCASSSEKPRDEQYFGPGTRLTVT.

The V call is TRBV7-9, the J call TRBJ2-7; TRBD1 matches at 8 bases. This CDR3 has 19 amino acids. In germline, CDR1 is SEHNR, CDR2 FQNEAQ (reference sequence). The junction had 19 bases not matched to a gene; V was cut back by 5 bases and J by 1 base. The CDR3 DNA sequence: TGTGCCAGCAGCCGTTTACCAAACCCCAGGGGGCCCCTTTCCTACGAGCAGTACTTC. Protein sequence: CASSRLPNPRGPLSYEQYF.

This clonotype was observed once. The genes are TRBV4-3 and TRBJ1-2, with D uncertain. V was trimmed by 0 bases and J by 4 bases, leaving 9 bases between them. The CDR3 sequence is 14 residues long. The germline V gene encodes CDR1 LGHNA and CDR2 YSLEER. The CDR3 region has the DNA TGCGCCAGCAGCCAAGACCCCGATCCCTATGGCTACACCTTC. This translates into CASSQDPDPYGYTF.

V usage is TRBV29-1 and J usage is TRBJ2-1; 8 bases map to TRBD1. The germline CDR1 and CDR2 sequences are SQVTM and ANQGSEA. Losses at the gene ends were 2 bases for V and 6 bases for J; bases not matched to a gene: 6. The CDR3 is 14 residues long. The CDR3 loop is CSVEQGAFFNEQFF. The CDR3 DNA follows: TGCAGCGTTGAACAGGGGGCCTTCTTCAATGAGCAGTTCTTC.

V and J are TRBV20-1 and TRBJ2-7; 8 bases are a match to TRBD1. This CDR3 is 14 amino acids long. The J segment lost 4 bases and the V segment lost 4 bases, leaving 9 bases of the junction unmatched. The V gene's germline CDR1 is DFQATT and CDR2 SNEGSKA (reference sequence). CDR3 in amino acids: CSAIRLTGGYEQYF. The CDR3 region has the DNA TGCAGTGCTATCCGCCTAACAGGGGGTTACGAGCAGTACTTC.

The V gene is TRBV12-3 or TRBV12-4, the J gene TRBJ1-4; 11 nucleotides line up with TRBD1. The CDR3 spans 17 residues. The V gene end was trimmed by 6 bases and the J gene end by 4 bases; junction bases not matched to a gene: 10. CDR3 loop: CASSGTGGFTLNEKLFF. The CDR3 DNA follows: TGTGCCAGCAGCGGGACAGGGGGATTTACCCTTAATGAAAAACTGTTTTTT.

CDR3 amino acids: CASSGGERSTDTQYF. For the CDR3, the DNA is TGTGCCAGCAGTGGAGGGGAAAGGAGCACAGATACGCAGTATTTT. The chain employs TRBV12-3 or TRBV12-4 and TRBJ2-3, with D possibly TRBD2 on 6 matching bases. Trimming took off 5 bases at V and 0 bases at J, with 12 bases between the two ends. This CDR3 region has 15 residues.